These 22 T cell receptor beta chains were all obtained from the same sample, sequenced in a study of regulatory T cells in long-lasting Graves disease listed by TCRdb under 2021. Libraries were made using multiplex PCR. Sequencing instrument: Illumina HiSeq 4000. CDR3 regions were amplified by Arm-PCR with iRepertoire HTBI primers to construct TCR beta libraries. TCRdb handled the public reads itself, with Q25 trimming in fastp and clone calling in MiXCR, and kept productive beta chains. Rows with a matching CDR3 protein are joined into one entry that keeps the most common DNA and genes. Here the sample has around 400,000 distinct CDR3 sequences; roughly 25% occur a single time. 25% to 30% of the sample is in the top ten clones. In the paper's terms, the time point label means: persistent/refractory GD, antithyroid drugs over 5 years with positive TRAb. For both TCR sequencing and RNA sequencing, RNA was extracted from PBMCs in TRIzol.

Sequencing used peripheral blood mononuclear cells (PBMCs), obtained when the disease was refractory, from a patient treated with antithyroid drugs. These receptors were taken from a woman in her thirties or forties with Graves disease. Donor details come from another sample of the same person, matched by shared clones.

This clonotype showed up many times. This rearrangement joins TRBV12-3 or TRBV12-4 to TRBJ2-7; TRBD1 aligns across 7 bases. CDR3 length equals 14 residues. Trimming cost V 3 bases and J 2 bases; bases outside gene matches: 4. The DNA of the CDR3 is TGTGCCAGCAGTTTGTTTGGGACAGCCTACGAGCAGTACTTC. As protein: CASSLFGTAYEQYF.

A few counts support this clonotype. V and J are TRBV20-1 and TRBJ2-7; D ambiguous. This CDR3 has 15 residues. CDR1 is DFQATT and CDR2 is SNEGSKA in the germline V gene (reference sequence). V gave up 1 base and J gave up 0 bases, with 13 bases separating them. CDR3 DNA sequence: TGCAGTGCTAGAGGTCCCCCACTGAGCTCCTACGAGCAGTACTTC. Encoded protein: CSARGPPLSSYEQYF.

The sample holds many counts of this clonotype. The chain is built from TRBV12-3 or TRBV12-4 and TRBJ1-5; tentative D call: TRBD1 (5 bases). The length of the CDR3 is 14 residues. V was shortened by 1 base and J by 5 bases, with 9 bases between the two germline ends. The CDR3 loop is CASSLGGGYQPQHF. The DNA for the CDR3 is TGTGCCAGCAGTTTAGGTGGGGGGTATCAGCCCCAGCATTTT.

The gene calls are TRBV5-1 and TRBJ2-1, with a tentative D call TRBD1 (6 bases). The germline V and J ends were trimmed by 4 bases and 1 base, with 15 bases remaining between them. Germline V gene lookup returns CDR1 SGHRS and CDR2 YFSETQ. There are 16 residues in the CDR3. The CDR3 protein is CASSKGAGASYNEQFF. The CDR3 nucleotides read TGCGCCAGCAGCAAAGGGGCAGGGGCTTCCTACAATGAGCAGTTCTTC.

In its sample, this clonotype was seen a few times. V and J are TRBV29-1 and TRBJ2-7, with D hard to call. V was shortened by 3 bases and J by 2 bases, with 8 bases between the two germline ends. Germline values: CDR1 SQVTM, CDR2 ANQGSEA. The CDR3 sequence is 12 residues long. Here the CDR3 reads CSVEIPPYEQYF. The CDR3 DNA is TGCAGCGTTGAGATACCCCCCTACGAGCAGTACTTC.

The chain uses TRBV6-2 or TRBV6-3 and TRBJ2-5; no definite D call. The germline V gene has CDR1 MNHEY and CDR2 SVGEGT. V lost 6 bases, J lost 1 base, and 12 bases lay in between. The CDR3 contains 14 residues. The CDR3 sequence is CASSTRPFQETQYF. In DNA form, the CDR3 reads TGTGCCAGCAGCACGCGACCGTTCCAAGAGACCCAGTACTTC.

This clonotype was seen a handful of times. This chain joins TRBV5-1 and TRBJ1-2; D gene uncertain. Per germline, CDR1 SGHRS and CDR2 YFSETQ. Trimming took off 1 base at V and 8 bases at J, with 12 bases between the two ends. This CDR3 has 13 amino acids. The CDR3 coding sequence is TGCGCCAGCAGCTTGTGTTGCCAAGTGGGCTACACCTTC. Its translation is CASSLCCQVGYTF.

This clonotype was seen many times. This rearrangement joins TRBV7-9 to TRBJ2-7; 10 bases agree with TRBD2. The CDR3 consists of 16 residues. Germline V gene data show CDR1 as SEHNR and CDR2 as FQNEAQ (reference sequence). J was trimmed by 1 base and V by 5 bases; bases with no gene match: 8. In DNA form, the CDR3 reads TGTGCCAGCAGCGACGGAGCGGGAGGGCCTTCCTACGAGCAGTACTTC. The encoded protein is CASSDGAGGPSYEQYF.

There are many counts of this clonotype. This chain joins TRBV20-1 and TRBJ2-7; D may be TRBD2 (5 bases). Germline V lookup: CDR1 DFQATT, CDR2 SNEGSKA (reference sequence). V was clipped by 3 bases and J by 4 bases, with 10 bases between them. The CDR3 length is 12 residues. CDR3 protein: CSASMSGYEQYF. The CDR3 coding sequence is TGCAGTGCTAGTATGTCGGGGTACGAGCAGTACTTC.

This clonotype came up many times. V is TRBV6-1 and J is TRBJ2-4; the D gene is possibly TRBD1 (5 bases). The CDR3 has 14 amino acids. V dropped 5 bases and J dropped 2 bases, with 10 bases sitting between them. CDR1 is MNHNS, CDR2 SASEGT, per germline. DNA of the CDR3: TGTGCCAGCAGTATAGGACAAACCAAAAACATTCAGTACTTC. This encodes CASSIGQTKNIQYF.

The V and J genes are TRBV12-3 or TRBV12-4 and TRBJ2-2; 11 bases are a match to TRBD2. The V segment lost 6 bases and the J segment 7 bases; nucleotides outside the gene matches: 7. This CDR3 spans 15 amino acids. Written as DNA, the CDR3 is TGTGCCAGCAGCCGTAGCGGGAGGGTTATCGGGGAGCTGTTTTTT. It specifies CASSRSGRVIGELFF.

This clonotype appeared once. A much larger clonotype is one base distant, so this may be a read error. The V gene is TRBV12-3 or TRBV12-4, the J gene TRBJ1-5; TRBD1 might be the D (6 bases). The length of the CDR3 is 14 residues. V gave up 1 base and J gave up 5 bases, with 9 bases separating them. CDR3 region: CASSLDGGHQPQHF. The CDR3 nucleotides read TGTGCCAGCAGTTTAGACGGGGGGCATCAGCCCCAGCATTTT.

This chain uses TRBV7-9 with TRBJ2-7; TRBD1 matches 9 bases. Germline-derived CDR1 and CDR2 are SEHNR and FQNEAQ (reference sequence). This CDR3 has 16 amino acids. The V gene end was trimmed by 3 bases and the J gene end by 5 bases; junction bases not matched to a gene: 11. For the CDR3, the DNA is TGTGCCAGCAGCTTTATTCTTGGACAGGGGTGGAACGAGCAGTACTTC. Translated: CASSFILGQGWNEQYF.

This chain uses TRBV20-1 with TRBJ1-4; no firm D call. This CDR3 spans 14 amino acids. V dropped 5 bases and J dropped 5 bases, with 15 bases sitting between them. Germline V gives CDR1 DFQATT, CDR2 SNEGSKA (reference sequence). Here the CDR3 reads CSACRLTMNEKLFF. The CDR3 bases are TGCAGTGCTTGCCGATTGACGATGAATGAAAAACTGTTTTTT.

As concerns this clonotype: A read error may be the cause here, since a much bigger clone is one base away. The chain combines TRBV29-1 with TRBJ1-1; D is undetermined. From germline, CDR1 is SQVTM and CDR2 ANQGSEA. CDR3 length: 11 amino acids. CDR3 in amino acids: CSTAANTETFF. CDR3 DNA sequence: TGCAGCACAGCAGCGAACACTGAAACTTTCTTT. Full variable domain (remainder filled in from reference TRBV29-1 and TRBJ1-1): SAVISQKPSRDICQRGTSLTIQCQVDSQVTMMFWYRQQPGQSLTLIATANQGSEATYESGFVIDKFPISRPNLTFSTLTVSNMSPEDSSIYLCSTAANTETFFGQGTRLTVV.

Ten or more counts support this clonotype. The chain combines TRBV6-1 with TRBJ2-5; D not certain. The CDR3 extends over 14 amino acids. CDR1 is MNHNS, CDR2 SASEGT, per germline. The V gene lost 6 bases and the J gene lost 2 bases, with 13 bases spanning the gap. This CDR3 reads CASSPTWGQETQYF. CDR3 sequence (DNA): TGTGCCAGCAGCCCTACCTGGGGACAAGAGACCCAGTACTTC.

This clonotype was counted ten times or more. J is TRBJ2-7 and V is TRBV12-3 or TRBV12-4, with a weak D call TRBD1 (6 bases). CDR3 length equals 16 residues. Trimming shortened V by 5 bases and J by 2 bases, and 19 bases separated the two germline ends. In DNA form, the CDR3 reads TGTGCCAGCAGTATACCAACAGGGAAAGTCACCTACGAGCAGTACTTC. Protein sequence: CASSIPTGKVTYEQYF.

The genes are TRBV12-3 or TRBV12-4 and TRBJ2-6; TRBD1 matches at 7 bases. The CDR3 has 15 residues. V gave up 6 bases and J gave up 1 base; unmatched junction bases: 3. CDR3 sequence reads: CASRTRGSGANVLTF. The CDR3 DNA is TGTGCCAGCAGAACCAGGGGGTCTGGGGCCAACGTCCTGACTTTC.

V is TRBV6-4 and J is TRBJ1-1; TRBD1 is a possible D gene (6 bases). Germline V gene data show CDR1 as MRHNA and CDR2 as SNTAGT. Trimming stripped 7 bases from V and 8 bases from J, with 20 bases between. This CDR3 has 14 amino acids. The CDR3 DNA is TGTGCCAGCAAACAGGAGCAGGGGATTGGGGAAGCTTTCTTT. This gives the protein CASKQEQGIGEAFF.

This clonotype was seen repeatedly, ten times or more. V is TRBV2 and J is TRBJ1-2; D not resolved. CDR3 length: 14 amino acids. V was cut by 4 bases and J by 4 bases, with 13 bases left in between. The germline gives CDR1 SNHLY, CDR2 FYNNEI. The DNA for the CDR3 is TGTGCCAGCAGTGCCGTTTCCTCCCGCTATGGCTACACCTTC. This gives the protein CASSAVSSRYGYTF.

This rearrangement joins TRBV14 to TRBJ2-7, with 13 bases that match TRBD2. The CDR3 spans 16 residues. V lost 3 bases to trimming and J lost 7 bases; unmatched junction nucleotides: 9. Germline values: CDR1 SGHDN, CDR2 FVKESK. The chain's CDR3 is CASSHLGLAGVGEQYF. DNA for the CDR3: TGTGCCAGCAGCCACCTCGGACTAGCGGGAGTCGGTGAGCAGTACTTC.

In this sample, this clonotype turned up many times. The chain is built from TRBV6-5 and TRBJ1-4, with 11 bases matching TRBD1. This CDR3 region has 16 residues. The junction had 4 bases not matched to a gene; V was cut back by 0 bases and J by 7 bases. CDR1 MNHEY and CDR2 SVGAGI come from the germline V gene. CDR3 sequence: CASSYSMDRGLEKLFF. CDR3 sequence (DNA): TGTGCCAGCAGTTACTCGATGGACAGGGGGCTTGAAAAACTGTTTTTT.